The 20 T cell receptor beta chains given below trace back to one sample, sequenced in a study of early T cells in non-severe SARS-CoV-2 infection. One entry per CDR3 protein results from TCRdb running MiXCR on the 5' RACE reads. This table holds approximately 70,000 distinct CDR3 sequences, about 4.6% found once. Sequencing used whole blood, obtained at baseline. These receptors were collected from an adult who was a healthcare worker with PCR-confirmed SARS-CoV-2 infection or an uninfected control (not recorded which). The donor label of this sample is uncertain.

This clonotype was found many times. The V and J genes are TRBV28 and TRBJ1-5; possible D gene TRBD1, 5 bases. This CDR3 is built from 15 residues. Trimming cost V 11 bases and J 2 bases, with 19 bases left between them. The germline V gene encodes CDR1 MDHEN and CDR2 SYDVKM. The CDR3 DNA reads TGTGCCCGATTCCTGGGAGGGGATGGCAATCAGCCCCAGCATTTT. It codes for CARFLGGDGNQPQHF.

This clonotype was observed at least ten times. The CDR3 sequence: CSARDRRQGQRLGTEAFF. The CDR3 coding sequence is TGCAGTGCTAGAGATCGTCGACAGGGACAACGACTGGGCACTGAAGCTTTCTTT. The rearrangement uses TRBV20-1 and TRBJ1-1; TRBD1 agrees at 7 bases. From germline, CDR1 is DFQATT and CDR2 SNEGSKA (reference sequence). V lost 0 bases to trimming and J lost 4 bases; unmatched junction nucleotides: 17. CDR3 size: 18 residues.

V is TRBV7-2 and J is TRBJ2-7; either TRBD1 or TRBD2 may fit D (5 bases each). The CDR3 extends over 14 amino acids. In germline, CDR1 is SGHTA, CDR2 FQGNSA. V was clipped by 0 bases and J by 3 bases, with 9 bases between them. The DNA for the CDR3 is TGTGCCAGCAGCTTAGCTGGGGGAGACTACGAGCAGTACTTC. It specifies CASSLAGGDYEQYF.

The CDR3 sequence: CASSLQAYEQYF. The CDR3 DNA sequence: TGTGCCAGCTCGCTACAAGCCTACGAGCAGTACTTC. The rearrangement links TRBV18 to TRBJ2-7; the D is unclear. This CDR3 is 12 amino acids long. Germline lookup yields CDR1 KGHSH and CDR2 LQKENI. The V end lost 6 bases, the J end lost 2 bases, and 8 bases lay between the germline ends.

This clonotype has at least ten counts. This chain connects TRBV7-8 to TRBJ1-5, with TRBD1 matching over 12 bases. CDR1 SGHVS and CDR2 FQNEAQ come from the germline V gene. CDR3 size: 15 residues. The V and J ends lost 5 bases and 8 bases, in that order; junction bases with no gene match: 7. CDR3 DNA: TGTGCCAGCAGCGCAGGGACAGGGGGCATGGAGCCCCAGCATTTT. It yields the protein CASSAGTGGMEPQHF.

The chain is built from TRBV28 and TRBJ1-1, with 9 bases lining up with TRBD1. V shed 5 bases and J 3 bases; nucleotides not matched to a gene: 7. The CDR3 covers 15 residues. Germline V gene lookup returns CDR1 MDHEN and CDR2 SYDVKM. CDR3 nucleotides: TGTGCCAGCAGTGAAGGGACAGGGCTTTACACTGAAGCTTTCTTT. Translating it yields CASSEGTGLYTEAFF.

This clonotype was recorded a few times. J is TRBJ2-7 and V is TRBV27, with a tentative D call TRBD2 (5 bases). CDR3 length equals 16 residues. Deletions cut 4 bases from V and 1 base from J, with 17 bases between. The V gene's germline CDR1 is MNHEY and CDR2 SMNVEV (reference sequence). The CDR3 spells CASSSPGYTTSYEQYF. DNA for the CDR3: TGTGCCAGCAGTTCCCCGGGGTACACGACTTCCTACGAGCAGTACTTC.

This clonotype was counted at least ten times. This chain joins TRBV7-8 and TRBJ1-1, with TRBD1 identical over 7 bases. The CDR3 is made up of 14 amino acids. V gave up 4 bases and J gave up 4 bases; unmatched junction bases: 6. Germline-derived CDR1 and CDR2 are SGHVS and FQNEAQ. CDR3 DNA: TGTGCCAGCAGCTGGGACAGAGCGGGCACTGAAGCTTTCTTT. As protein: CASSWDRAGTEAFF.

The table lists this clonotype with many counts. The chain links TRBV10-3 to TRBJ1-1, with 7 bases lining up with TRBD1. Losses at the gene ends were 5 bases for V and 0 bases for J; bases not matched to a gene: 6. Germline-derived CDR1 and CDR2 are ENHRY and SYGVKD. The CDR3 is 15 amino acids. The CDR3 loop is CAISRTGQMNTEAFF. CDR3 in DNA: TGTGCCATCAGTAGGACAGGTCAAATGAACACTGAAGCTTTCTTT.

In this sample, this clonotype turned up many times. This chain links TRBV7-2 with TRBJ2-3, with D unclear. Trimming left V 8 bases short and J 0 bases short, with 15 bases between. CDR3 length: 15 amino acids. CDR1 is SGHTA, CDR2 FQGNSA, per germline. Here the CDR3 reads CASSPQPMSTDTQYF. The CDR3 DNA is TGTGCCAGCTCGCCCCAACCGATGAGCACAGATACGCAGTATTTT. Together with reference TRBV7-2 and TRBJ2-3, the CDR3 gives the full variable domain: GAGVSQSPSNKVTEKGKDVELRCDPISGHTALYWYRQSLGQGLEFLIYFQGNSAPDKSGLPSDRFSAERTGGSVSTLTIQRTQQEDSAVYLCASSPQPMSTDTQYFGPGTRLTVL.

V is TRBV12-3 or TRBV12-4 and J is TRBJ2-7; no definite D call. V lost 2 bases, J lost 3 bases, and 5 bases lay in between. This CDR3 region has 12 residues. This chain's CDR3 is CASSLSDYEQYF. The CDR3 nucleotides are TGTGCCAGCAGTTTAAGTGACTACGAGCAGTACTTC.

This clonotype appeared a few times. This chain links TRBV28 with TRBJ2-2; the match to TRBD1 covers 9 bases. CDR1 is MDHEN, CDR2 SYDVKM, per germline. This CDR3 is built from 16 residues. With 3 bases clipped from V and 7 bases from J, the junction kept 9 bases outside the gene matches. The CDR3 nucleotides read TGTGCCAGCAGTTTCGGATCCGGGACAGGGCTCGGGGAGCTGTTTTTT. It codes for CASSFGSGTGLGELFF.

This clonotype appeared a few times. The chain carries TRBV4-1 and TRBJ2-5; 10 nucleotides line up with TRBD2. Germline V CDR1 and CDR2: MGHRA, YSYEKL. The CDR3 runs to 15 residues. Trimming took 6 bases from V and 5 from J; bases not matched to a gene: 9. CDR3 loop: CASSPAAGGFETQYF. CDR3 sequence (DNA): TGCGCCAGCAGTCCCGCAGCGGGGGGGTTTGAGACCCAGTACTTC.

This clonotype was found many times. CDR3 DNA sequence: TGTGCCAGCTCACCACAGGGGGGGAACACTGAAGCTTTCTTT. This encodes CASSPQGGNTEAFF. The V and J genes are TRBV18 and TRBJ1-1, with D tentatively TRBD1 (6 bases). Germline CDR1 and CDR2: KGHSH and LQKENI. V gave up 1 base and J gave up 1 base, with 7 bases separating them. CDR3 length: 14 residues.

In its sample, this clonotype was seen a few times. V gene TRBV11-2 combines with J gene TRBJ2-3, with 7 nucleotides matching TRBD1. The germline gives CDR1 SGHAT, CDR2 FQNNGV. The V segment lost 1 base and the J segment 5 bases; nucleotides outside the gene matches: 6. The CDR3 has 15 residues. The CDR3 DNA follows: TGTGCCAGCAGCTTAGGGGGACAGCAGGAAGATACGCAGTATTTT. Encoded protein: CASSLGGQQEDTQYF.

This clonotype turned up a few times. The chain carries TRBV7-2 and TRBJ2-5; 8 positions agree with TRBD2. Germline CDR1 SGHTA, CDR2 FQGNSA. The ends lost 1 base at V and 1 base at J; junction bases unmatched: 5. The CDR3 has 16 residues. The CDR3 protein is CASSLVGGAFQETQYF. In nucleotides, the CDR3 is TGTGCCAGCAGCTTAGTCGGGGGGGCCTTCCAAGAGACCCAGTACTTC.

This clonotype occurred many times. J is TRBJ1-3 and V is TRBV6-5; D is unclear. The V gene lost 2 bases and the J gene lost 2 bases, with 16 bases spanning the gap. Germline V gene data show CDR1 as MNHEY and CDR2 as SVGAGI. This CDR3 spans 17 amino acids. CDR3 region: CASSYSQTGRAGNTIYF. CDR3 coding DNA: TGTGCCAGCAGTTACAGCCAAACGGGCCGGGCTGGAAACACCATATATTTT.

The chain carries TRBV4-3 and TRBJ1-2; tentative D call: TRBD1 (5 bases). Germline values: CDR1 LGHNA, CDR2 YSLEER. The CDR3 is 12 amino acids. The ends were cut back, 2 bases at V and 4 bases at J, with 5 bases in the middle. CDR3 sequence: CASSQQGYGYTF. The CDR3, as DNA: TGCGCCAGCAGCCAACAGGGCTATGGCTACACCTTC.

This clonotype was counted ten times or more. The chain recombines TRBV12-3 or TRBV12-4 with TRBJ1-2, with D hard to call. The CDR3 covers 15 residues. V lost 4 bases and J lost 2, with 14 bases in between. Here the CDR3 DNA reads TGTGCCAGCAGTTCCGAAGGGTTCTTAAACTATGGCTACACCTTC. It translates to CASSSEGFLNYGYTF.

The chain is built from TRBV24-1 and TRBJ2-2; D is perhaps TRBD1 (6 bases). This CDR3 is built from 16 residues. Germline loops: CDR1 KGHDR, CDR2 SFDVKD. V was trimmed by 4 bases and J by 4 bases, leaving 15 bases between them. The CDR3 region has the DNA TGTGCCACCAGTGACCGTGGAGGACAGAGCACCGGGGAGCTGTTTTTT. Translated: CATSDRGGQSTGELFF.